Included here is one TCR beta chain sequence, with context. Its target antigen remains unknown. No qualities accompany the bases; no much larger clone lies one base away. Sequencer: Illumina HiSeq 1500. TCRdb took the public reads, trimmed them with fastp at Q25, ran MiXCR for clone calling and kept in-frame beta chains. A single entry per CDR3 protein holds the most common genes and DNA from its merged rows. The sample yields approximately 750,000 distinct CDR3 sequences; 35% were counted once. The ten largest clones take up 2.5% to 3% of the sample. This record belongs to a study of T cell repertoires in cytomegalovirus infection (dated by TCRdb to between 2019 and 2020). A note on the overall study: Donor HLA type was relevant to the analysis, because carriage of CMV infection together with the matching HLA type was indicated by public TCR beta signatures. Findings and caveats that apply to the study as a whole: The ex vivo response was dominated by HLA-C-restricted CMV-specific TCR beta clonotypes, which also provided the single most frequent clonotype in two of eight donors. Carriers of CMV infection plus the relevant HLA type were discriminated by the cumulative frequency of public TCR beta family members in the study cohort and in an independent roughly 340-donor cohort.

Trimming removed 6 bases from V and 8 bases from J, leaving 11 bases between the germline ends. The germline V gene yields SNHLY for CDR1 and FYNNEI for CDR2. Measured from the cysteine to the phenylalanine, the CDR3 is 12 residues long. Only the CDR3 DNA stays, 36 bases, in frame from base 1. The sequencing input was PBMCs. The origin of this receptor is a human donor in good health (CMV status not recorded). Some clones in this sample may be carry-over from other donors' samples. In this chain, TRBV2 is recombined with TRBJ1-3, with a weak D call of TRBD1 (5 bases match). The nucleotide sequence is TGTGCCAGCAGCCCAGGGCGAGACACCATATATTTT. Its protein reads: CASSPGRDTIYF.